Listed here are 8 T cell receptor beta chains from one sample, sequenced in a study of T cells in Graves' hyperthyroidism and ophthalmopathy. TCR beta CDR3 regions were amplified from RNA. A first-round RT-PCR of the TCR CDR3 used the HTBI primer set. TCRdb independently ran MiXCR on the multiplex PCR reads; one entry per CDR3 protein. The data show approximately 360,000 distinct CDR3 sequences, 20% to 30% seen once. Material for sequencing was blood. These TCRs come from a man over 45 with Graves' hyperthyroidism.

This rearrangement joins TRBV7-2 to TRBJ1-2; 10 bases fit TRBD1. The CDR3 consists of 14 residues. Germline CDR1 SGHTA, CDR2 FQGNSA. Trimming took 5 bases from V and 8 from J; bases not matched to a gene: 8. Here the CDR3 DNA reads TGTGCCAGCAGCCTGCTGGGACAGGGGTCCGGCTACACCTTC. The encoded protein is CASSLLGQGSGYTF.

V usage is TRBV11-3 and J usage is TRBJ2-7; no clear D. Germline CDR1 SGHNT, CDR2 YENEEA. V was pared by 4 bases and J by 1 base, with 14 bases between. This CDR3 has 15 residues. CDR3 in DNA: TGTGCCAGCAGCTCAAGAAGCCACCCTTCCTACGAGCAGTACTTC. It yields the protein CASSSRSHPSYEQYF.

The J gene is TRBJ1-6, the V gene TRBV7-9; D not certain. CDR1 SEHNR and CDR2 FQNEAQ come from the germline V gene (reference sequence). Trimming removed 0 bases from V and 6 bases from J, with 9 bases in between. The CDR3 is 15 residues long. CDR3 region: CASSLARQSNSPLHF. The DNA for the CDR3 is TGTGCCAGCAGCTTAGCGAGACAATCTAATTCACCCCTCCACTTT.

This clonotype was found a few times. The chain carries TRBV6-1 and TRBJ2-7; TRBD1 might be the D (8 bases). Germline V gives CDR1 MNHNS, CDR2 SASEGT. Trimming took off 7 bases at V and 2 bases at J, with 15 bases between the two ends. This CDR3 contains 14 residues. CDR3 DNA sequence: TGTGCCAGCAACACAGGGGGGGTCACCTACGAGCAGTACTTC. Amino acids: CASNTGGVTYEQYF.

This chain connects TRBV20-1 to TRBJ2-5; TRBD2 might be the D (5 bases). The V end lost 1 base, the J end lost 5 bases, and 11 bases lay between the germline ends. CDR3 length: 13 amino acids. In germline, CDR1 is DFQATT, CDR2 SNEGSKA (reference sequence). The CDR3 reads CSARVPEVETQYF. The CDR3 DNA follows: TGCAGTGCTAGAGTCCCGGAGGTGGAGACCCAGTACTTC.

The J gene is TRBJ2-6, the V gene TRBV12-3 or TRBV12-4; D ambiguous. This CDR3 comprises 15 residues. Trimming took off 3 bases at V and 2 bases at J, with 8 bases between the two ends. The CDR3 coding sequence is TGTGCCAGCAGTTTTACGGTTGCTGGGGCCAACGTCCTGACTTTC. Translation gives CASSFTVAGANVLTF.

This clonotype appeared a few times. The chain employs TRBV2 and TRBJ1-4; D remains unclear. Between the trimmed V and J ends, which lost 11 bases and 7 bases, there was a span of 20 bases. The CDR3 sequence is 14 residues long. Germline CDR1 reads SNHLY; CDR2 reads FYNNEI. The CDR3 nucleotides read TGTGCCCAGCAACGTTGGGCCCGCCGTGAAAAACTGTTTTTT. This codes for CAQQRWARREKLFF.

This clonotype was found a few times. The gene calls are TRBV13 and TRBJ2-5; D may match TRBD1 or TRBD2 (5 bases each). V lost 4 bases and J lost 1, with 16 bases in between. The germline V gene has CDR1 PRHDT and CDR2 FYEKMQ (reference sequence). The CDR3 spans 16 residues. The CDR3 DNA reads TGTGCCAGCAGCTCCCGGGGCCCCAATTTCCAAGAGACCCAGTACTTC. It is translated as CASSSRGPNFQETQYF.